The rows below give T cell receptor beta chains drawn from one sample of a study of graft-versus-host responses after intestinal transplantation. Sequenced by immunoSEQ multiplex PCR; TCRdb stores in-frame clones only, minus some. The table records 45,000 to 55,000 clones, roughly 89% of them present only once. Sequences were derived from PBMCs, sampled nearly 670 days after intestinal transplant. Source of these receptors: a human patient who received an intestinal transplant, so some T cells may come from the graft donor. CDR3s include the opening cysteine and the closing phenylalanine or tryptophan. Each record gives: V gene, D gene, J gene, CDR3 protein, CDR3 DNA. The D gene is left open where the match is weak.

V gene: TRBV6-5; D gene: -; J gene: TRBJ2-7; CDR3 protein: CASSFDRDLYEQYF; CDR3 DNA: TGTGCCAGCAGTTTCGACCGGGACCTCTACGAGCAGTACTTC
V gene: TRBV19; D gene: -; J gene: TRBJ2-7; CDR3 protein: CASSSLGFSYEQYF; CDR3 DNA: TGTGCCAGTAGTAGTTTGGGTTTCTCCTACGAGCAGTACTTC
V gene: TRBV4-2; D gene: TRBD2; J gene: TRBJ2-5; CDR3 protein: CASSQGGGGEETQYF; CDR3 DNA: TGTGCCAGCAGCCAAGGTGGCGGGGGAGAAGAGACCCAGTACTTC
V gene: TRBV5-1; D gene: -; J gene: TRBJ1-3; CDR3 protein: CASSGVPGNTIYF; CDR3 DNA: TGCGCCAGCAGCGGAGTACCCGGAAACACCATATATTTT
V gene: TRBV7-9; D gene: TRBD1; J gene: TRBJ1-2; CDR3 protein: CASSLVVRGTYGYTF; CDR3 DNA: TGTGCCAGCAGCTTAGTGGTCAGGGGGACCTATGGCTACACCTTC
V gene: TRBV7-2; D gene: -; J gene: TRBJ2-1; CDR3 protein: CASSPAAVGYNEQFF; CDR3 DNA: TGTGCCAGCAGTCCCGCCGCGGTGGGATACAATGAGCAGTTCTTC
V gene: TRBV4-2; D gene: -; J gene: TRBJ1-3; CDR3 protein: CASSQEWNPGNTIYF; CDR3 DNA: TGTGCCAGCAGCCAAGAGTGGAACCCTGGAAACACCATATATTTT
V gene: TRBV5-5; D gene: -; J gene: TRBJ2-5; CDR3 protein: CASSWGGGAQETQYF; CDR3 DNA: TGTGCCAGCAGCTGGGGTGGTGGGGCACAAGAGACCCAGTACTTC
V gene: TRBV5-6; D gene: -; J gene: TRBJ1-1; CDR3 protein: CASSPTQPMEEAFF; CDR3 DNA: TGTGCCAGCAGCCCGACACAGCCGATGGAGGAAGCTTTCTTT
V gene: TRBV5-6; D gene: -; J gene: TRBJ1-3; CDR3 protein: CASSFQGSGNTIYF; CDR3 DNA: TGTGCCAGCAGCTTTCAGGGCTCTGGAAACACCATATATTTT
V gene: TRBV7-9; D gene: TRBD1; J gene: TRBJ1-1; CDR3 protein: CASSLDRGAAEAFF; CDR3 DNA: TGTGCCAGCAGCTTGGACAGGGGGGCCGCTGAAGCTTTCTTT
V gene: TRBV21-1; D gene: -; J gene: TRBJ1-5; CDR3 protein: CASNTRQNYSNQPQHF; CDR3 DNA: TGTGCCAGCAACACTCGACAGAACTATAGCAATCAGCCCCAGCATTTT
V gene: TRBV6-5; D gene: -; J gene: TRBJ2-3; CDR3 protein: CASTGASGTDTQYF; CDR3 DNA: TGTGCCAGCACGGGGGCGTCGGGCACAGATACGCAGTATTTT
V gene: TRBV7-6; D gene: -; J gene: TRBJ1-4; CDR3 protein: CASSATGPTNEKLFF; CDR3 DNA: TGTGCCAGCAGCGCCACAGGGCCAACTAATGAAAAACTGTTTTTT